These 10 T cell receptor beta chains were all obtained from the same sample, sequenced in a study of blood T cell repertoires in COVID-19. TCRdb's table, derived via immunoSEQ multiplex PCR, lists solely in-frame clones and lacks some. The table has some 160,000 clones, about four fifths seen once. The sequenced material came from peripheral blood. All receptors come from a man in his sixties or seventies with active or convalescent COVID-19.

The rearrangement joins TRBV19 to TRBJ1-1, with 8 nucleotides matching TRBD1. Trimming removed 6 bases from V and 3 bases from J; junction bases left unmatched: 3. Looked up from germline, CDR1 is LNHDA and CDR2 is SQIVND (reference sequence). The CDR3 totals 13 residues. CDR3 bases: TGTGCCAGTAGGGACAGGGTCTACACTGAAGCTTTCTTT. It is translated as CASRDRVYTEAFF.

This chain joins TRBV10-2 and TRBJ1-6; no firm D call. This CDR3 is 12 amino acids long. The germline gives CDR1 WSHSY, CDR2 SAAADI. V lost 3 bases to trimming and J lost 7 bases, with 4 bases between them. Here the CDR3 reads CASSDGNSPLHF. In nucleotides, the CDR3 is TGCGCCAGCAGTGACGGGAATTCACCCCTCCACTTT.

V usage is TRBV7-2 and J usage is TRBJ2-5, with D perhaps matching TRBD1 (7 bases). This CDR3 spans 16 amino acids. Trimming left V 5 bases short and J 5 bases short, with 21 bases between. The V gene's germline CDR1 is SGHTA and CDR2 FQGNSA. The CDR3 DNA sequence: TGTGCCAGCAGCGGACGTCCAGGGGGGACTGGGGAGACCCAGTACTTC. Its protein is CASSGRPGGTGETQYF.

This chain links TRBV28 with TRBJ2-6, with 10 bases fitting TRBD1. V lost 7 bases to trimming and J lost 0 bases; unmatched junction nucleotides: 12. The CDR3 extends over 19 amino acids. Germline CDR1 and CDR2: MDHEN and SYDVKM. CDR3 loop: CASTQRQGAPYSGANVLTF. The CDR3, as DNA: TGTGCCAGCACCCAGCGACAGGGGGCCCCCTACTCTGGGGCCAACGTCCTGACTTTC.

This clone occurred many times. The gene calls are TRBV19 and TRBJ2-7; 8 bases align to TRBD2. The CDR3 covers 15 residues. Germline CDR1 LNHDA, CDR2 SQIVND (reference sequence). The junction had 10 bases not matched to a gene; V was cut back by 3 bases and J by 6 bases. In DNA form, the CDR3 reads TGTGCCAGTAGTATCTCCGGGGGGGGTAGGAGCGAGCAGTACTTC. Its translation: CASSISGGGRSEQYF. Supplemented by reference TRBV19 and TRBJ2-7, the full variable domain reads DGGITQSPKYLFRKEGQNVTLSCEQNLNHDAMYWYRQDPGQGLRLIYYSQIVNDFQKGDIAEGYSVSREKKESFPLTVTSAQKNPTAFYLCASSISGGGRSEQYFGPGTRLTVT.

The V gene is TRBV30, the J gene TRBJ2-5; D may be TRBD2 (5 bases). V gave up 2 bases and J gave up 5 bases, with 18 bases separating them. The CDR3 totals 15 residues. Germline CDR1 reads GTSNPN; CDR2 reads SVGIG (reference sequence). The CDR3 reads CAWSPPGSLMETQYF. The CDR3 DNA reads TGTGCCTGGAGTCCCCCGGGGTCCCTGATGGAGACCCAGTACTTC.

CDR3: CASSFTETAVGGYTF. For the CDR3, the DNA is TGTGCCAGCAGCTTCACCGAAACCGCGGTTGGTGGCTACACCTTC. The rearrangement joins TRBV7-9 to TRBJ1-2; D call uncertain. Trimming shortened V by 3 bases and J by 7 bases, and 18 bases separated the two germline ends. This CDR3 contains 15 residues. The germline gives CDR1 SEHNR, CDR2 FQNEAQ (reference sequence).

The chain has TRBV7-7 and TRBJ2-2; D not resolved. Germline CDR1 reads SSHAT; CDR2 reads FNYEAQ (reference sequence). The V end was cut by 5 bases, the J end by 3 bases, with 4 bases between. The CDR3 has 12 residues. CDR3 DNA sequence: TGTGCCAGCAGCCCCTACACCGGGGAGCTGTTTTTT. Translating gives CASSPYTGELFF.

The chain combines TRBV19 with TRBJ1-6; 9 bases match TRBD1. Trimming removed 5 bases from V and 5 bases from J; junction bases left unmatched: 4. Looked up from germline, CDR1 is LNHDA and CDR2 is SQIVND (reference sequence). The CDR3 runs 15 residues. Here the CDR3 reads CASSPRTGDNSPLHF. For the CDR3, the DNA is TGTGCCAGTAGTCCCAGGACAGGGGATAATTCACCCCTCCACTTT.

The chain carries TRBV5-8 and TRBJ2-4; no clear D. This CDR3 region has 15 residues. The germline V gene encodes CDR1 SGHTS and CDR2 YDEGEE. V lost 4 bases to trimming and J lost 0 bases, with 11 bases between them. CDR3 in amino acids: CASSPRYLAKNIQYF. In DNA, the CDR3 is TGTGCCAGCAGCCCCAGGTATCTAGCCAAAAACATTCAGTACTTC.